Listed below are T cell receptor beta chains from one sample, sequenced in a study of response to subunit inactivated influenza vaccine. TCRdb re-called the RT-PCR reads through MiXCR, storing one row per CDR3 protein. The repertoire holds 450,000 to 600,000 distinct CDR3 sequences, 7.2% seen once, with about an eighth in the top ten. This specimen was PBMCs from blood, taken less than 30 months after vaccination. These receptors were obtained from a man in his fifties or sixties who received an inactivated influenza vaccine. Both conserved end residues are part of each CDR3. Each record gives: V gene, J gene, D gene, clone size, CDR3 protein, CDR3 DNA. A D gene is named only where the DNA matches it firmly. For some rows the clone size is stated as once, few or many, or as a class when expanded; others skip it.

V gene: TRBV7-2
J gene: TRBJ2-5
D gene: .
clone size: few
CDR3 protein: CASSLDRAGSETQYF
CDR3 DNA: TGTGCCAGCAGCTTAGACAGGGCCGGATCAGAGACCCAGTACTTC

V gene: TRBV5-1
J gene: TRBJ2-1
D gene: TRBD2
clone size: .
CDR3 protein: CASSLRTRLAGGPRSYNEQFF
CDR3 DNA: TGCGCCAGCAGCTTGAGAACTCGATTGGCGGGAGGGCCGAGGTCCTACAATGAGCAGTTCTTC

V gene: TRBV6-1
J gene: TRBJ2-2
D gene: TRBD2
clone size: .
CDR3 protein: CATAGGWGTGELFF
CDR3 DNA: TGTGCCACCGCGGGAGGGTGGGGCACCGGGGAGCTGTTTTTT

V gene: TRBV7-2
J gene: TRBJ2-1
D gene: .
clone size: many
CDR3 protein: CASSLVGQNYNEQFF
CDR3 DNA: TGTGCCAGCAGCTTAGTCGGACAGAACTACAATGAGCAGTTCTTC

V gene: TRBV30
J gene: TRBJ2-5
D gene: .
clone size: .
CDR3 protein: CATTPGNQETQYF
CDR3 DNA: TGTGCCACTACCCCGGGCAACCAAGAGACCCAGTACTTC

V gene: TRBV29-1
J gene: TRBJ2-5
D gene: .
clone size: few
CDR3 protein: CSVDSSQETQYF
CDR3 DNA: TGCAGCGTTGATAGCAGTCAAGAGACCCAGTACTTC

V gene: TRBV12-3/TRBV12-4
J gene: TRBJ2-1
D gene: .
clone size: .
CDR3 protein: CASGGGYYNEQFF
CDR3 DNA: TGTGCCAGCGGCGGAGGATATTACAATGAGCAGTTCTTC

V gene: TRBV12-3/TRBV12-4
J gene: TRBJ1-5
D gene: .
clone size: .
CDR3 protein: CASSLLFGKYSNQPQHF
CDR3 DNA: TGTGCCAGCAGTTTGTTGTTTGGCAAGTATAGCAATCAGCCCCAGCATTTT

V gene: TRBV9
J gene: TRBJ2-7
D gene: .
clone size: few
CDR3 protein: CASSVEPGAPYEQYF
CDR3 DNA: TGTGCCAGCAGCGTAGAGCCAGGGGCGCCGTACGAGCAGTACTTC

V gene: TRBV7-3
J gene: TRBJ2-1
D gene: .
clone size: many
CDR3 protein: CASSLNPRGNEQFF
CDR3 DNA: TGTGCCAGCAGCTTAAATCCTCGTGGGAATGAGCAGTTCTTC

V gene: TRBV6-1
J gene: TRBJ1-2
D gene: TRBD1
clone size: few
CDR3 protein: CASSPTRTGLFGYTF
CDR3 DNA: TGTGCCAGCAGTCCGACCAGGACAGGCCTTTTTGGCTACACCTTC

V gene: TRBV20-1
J gene: TRBJ2-1
D gene: .
clone size: many
CDR3 protein: CSARNNEQFF
CDR3 DNA: TGCAGCGCCAGGAACAATGAGCAGTTCTTC

V gene: TRBV20-1
J gene: TRBJ2-7
D gene: TRBD1
clone size: few
CDR3 protein: CSANMRTGVPLYEQYF
CDR3 DNA: TGCAGTGCTAATATGAGGACAGGAGTACCACTCTACGAGCAGTACTTC

V gene: TRBV6-2/TRBV6-3
J gene: TRBJ2-5
D gene: .
clone size: .
CDR3 protein: CASRSGPQETQYF
CDR3 DNA: TGTGCCAGTCGATCGGGACCTCAAGAGACCCAGTACTTC

V gene: TRBV5-1
J gene: TRBJ2-5
D gene: TRBD2
clone size: .
CDR3 protein: CASSLRTSDETQYF
CDR3 DNA: TGCGCCAGCAGCTTACGGACTAGCGATGAGACCCAGTACTTC

V gene: TRBV6-1
J gene: TRBJ2-7
D gene: TRBD1
clone size: .
CDR3 protein: CASRFRQGPSYEQYF
CDR3 DNA: TGTGCCAGCAGGTTTCGACAGGGACCCTCCTACGAGCAGTACTTC

V gene: TRBV5-1
J gene: TRBJ1-1
D gene: .
clone size: few
CDR3 protein: CASSLAAGQTEAFF
CDR3 DNA: TGCGCCAGCAGCTTGGCCGCAGGGCAGACTGAAGCTTTCTTT

V gene: TRBV7-2
J gene: TRBJ2-1
D gene: .
clone size: few
CDR3 protein: CASSFQYEQFF
CDR3 DNA: TGTGCCAGCAGCTTCCAGTATGAGCAGTTCTTC

V gene: TRBV4-3
J gene: TRBJ2-7
D gene: .
clone size: few
CDR3 protein: CASSQEVSSYEQYF
CDR3 DNA: TGCGCCAGCAGCCAAGAGGTCAGCTCCTACGAGCAGTACTTC

V gene: TRBV7-2
J gene: TRBJ2-1
D gene: TRBD1
clone size: .
CDR3 protein: CASSPRTGGHEQFF
CDR3 DNA: TGTGCCAGCAGCCCCCGGACAGGGGGCCATGAGCAGTTCTTC

V gene: TRBV4-1
J gene: TRBJ1-1
D gene: .
clone size: .
CDR3 protein: CASSQDPSSAEAFF
CDR3 DNA: TGCGCCAGCAGCCAAGACCCGAGTAGCGCTGAAGCTTTCTTT

V gene: TRBV11-3
J gene: TRBJ2-5
D gene: .
clone size: few
CDR3 protein: CASSGLRKTQYF
CDR3 DNA: TGTGCCAGCTCGGGGTTGAGAAAGACCCAGTACTTC

V gene: TRBV11-2
J gene: TRBJ2-7
D gene: TRBD2
clone size: few
CDR3 protein: CASSFLAGVSEQYF
CDR3 DNA: TGTGCCAGCAGCTTTCTAGCGGGAGTCAGCGAGCAGTACTTC

V gene: TRBV20-1
J gene: TRBJ2-7
D gene: .
clone size: few
CDR3 protein: CSAPAEGSSYEQYF
CDR3 DNA: TGCAGTGCTCCCGCGGAGGGGAGCTCCTACGAGCAGTACTTC

V gene: TRBV15
J gene: TRBJ2-1
D gene: .
clone size: few
CDR3 protein: CATSRDLDSPLGFYNEQFF
CDR3 DNA: TGTGCCACCAGCAGAGATCTCGACAGTCCGTTGGGGTTTTACAATGAGCAGTTCTTC

V gene: TRBV20-1
J gene: TRBJ2-7
D gene: TRBD2
clone size: few
CDR3 protein: CSASPSGSSYEQYF
CDR3 DNA: TGCAGTGCTAGTCCCAGCGGGAGCTCCTACGAGCAGTACTTC

V gene: TRBV29-1
J gene: TRBJ2-1
D gene: .
clone size: .
CDR3 protein: CSVDRGAGEQFF
CDR3 DNA: TGCAGCGTTGACAGGGGCGCCGGTGAGCAGTTCTTC

V gene: TRBV5-6
J gene: TRBJ1-1
D gene: .
clone size: .
CDR3 protein: CASTLGGRGNTEAFF
CDR3 DNA: TGTGCCAGCACCCTCGGGGGTAGGGGCAACACTGAAGCTTTCTTT

V gene: TRBV7-8
J gene: TRBJ2-7
D gene: TRBD1
clone size: few
CDR3 protein: CASSLYGTAYEQYF
CDR3 DNA: TGTGCCAGCAGCTTGTACGGGACAGCCTACGAGCAGTACTTC

V gene: TRBV6-2/TRBV6-3
J gene: TRBJ2-7
D gene: .
clone size: many
CDR3 protein: CASSWGENEQYF
CDR3 DNA: TGTGCCAGCAGTTGGGGGGAGAACGAGCAGTACTTC

V gene: TRBV12-3/TRBV12-4
J gene: TRBJ1-6
D gene: .
clone size: many
CDR3 protein: CASRGSMDNSPLHF
CDR3 DNA: TGTGCCAGCAGGGGGTCGATGGATAATTCACCCCTCCACTTT

V gene: TRBV28
J gene: TRBJ2-7
D gene: .
clone size: .
CDR3 protein: CASLTGYEQYF
CDR3 DNA: TGTGCCAGCCTGACAGGCTACGAGCAGTACTTC

V gene: TRBV20-1
J gene: TRBJ2-7
D gene: .
clone size: many
CDR3 protein: CSALRGEQYF
CDR3 DNA: TGCAGTGCCTTACGCGGCGAGCAGTACTTC

V gene: TRBV10-3
J gene: TRBJ2-7
D gene: .
clone size: few
CDR3 protein: CAISDGYEQYF
CDR3 DNA: TGTGCCATCAGTGACGGCTACGAGCAGTACTTC

V gene: TRBV21-1
J gene: TRBJ2-7
D gene: .
clone size: .
CDR3 protein: CASSKAVYRSGEQYF
CDR3 DNA: TGTGCCAGCAGCAAAGCTGTATATAGGAGTGGGGAGCAGTACTTC

V gene: TRBV3-1
J gene: TRBJ2-7
D gene: .
clone size: many
CDR3 protein: CASSPFPGAREQYF
CDR3 DNA: TGTGCCAGCAGCCCTTTCCCCGGGGCTAGGGAGCAGTACTTC

V gene: TRBV29-1
J gene: TRBJ2-5
D gene: .
clone size: .
CDR3 protein: CSVNGVETQYF
CDR3 DNA: TGCAGCGTAAACGGGGTGGAGACCCAGTACTTC

V gene: TRBV4-2
J gene: TRBJ2-1
D gene: TRBD2
clone size: many
CDR3 protein: CASSLKAGGNNEQFF
CDR3 DNA: TGTGCCAGCAGCCTAAAAGCGGGAGGCAACAATGAGCAGTTCTTC

V gene: TRBV4-1
J gene: TRBJ2-3
D gene: .
clone size: once
CDR3 protein: CAIGPGLTDTQYF
CDR3 DNA: TGTGCCATCGGACCCGGGCTCACAGATACGCAGTATTTT

V gene: TRBV7-8
J gene: TRBJ1-5
D gene: .
clone size: .
CDR3 protein: CASSLGVGEGQPQHF
CDR3 DNA: TGTGCCAGCAGCTTAGGTGTCGGGGAAGGTCAGCCCCAGCATTTT

V gene: TRBV10-3
J gene: TRBJ1-5
D gene: TRBD1
clone size: few
CDR3 protein: CAISATKTGWDQPQHF
CDR3 DNA: TGTGCCATCAGTGCTACGAAGACAGGGTGGGATCAGCCCCAGCATTTT

V gene: TRBV11-2
J gene: TRBJ1-5
D gene: .
clone size: many
CDR3 protein: CASSLDIAQPQHF
CDR3 DNA: TGTGCCAGCAGCTTAGATATCGCCCAGCCCCAGCATTTT